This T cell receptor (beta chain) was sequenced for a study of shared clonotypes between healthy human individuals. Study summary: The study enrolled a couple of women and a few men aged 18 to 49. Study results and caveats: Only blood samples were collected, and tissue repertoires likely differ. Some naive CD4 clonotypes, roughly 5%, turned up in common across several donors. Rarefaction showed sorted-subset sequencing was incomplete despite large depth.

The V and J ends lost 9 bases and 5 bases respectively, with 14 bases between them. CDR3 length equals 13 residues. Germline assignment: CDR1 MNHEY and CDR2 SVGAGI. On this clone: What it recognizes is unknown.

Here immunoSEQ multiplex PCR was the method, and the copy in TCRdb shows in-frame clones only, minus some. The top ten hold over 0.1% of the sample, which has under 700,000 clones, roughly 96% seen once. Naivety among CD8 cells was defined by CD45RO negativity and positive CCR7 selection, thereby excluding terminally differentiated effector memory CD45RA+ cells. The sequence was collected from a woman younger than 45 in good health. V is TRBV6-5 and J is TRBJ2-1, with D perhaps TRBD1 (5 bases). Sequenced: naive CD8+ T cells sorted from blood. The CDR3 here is CASRRQPDNEQFF. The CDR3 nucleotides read TGTGCCAGTCGACGACAGCCAGACAATGAGCAGTTCTTC.